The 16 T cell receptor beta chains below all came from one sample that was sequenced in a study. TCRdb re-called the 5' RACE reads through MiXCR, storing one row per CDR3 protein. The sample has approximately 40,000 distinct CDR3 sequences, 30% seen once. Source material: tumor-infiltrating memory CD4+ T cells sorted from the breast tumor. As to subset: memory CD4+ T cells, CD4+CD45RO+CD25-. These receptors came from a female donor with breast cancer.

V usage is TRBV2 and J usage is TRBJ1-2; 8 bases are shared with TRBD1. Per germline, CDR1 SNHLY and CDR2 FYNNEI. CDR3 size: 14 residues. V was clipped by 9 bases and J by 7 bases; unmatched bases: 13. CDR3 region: CASIIEDRAGGYTF. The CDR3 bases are TGTGCCAGTATTATAGAGGACAGGGCTGGTGGCTACACCTTC.

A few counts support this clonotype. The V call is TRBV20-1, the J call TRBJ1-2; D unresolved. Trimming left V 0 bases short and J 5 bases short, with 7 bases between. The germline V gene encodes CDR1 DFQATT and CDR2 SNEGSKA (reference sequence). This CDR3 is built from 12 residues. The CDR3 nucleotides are TGCAGTGCTAGAGATGGAGGGTATGGCTACACCTTC. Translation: CSARDGGYGYTF.

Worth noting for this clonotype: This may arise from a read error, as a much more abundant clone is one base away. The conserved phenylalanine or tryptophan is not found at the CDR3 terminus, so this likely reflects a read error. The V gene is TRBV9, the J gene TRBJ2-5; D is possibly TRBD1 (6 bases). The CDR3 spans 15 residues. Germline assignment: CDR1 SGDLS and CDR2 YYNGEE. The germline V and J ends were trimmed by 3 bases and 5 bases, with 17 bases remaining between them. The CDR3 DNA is TGTGCCAGCAGCGCCCAGGGGTTGGGATCGGAGACCCAGTACCTC. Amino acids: CASSAQGLGSETQYL.

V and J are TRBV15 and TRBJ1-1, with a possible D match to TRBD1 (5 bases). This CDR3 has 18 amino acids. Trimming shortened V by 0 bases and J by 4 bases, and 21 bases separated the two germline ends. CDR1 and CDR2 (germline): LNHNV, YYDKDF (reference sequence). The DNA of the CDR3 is TGTGCCACCAGCAGAGATCTCGGCAGGGCACCCGGAGCCACTGAAGCTTTCTTT. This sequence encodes CATSRDLGRAPGATEAFF.

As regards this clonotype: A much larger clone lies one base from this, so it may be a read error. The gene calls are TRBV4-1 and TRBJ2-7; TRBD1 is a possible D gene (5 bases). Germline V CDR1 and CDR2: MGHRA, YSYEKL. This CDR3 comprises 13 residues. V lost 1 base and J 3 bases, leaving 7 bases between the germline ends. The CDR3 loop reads CASSQGQNYEQYF. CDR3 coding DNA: TGCGCCAGCAGCCAAGGACAGAACTACGAGCAGTACTTC.

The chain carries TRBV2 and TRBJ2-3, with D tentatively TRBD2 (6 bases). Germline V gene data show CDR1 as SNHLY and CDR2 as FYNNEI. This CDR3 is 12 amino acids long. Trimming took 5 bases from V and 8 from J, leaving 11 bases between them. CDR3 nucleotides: TGTGCCAGCAGTCCCGGGCGGGGTACGCAGTATTTT. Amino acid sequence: CASSPGRGTQYF.

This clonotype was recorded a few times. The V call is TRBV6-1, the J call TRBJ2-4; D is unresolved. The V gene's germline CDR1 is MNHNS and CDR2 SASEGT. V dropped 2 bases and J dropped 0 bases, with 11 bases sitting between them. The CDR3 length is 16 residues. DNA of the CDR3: TGTGCCAGCAGTGAAATGGCCATCTTAGCCAAAAACATTCAGTACTTC. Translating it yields CASSEMAILAKNIQYF.

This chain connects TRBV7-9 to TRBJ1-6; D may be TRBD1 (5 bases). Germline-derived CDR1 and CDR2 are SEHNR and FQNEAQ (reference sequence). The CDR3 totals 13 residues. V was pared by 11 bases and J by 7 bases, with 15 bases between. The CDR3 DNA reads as TGTGCCGCCAACCGGGACCGCAATTCACCCCTCCACTTT. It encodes CAANRDRNSPLHF.

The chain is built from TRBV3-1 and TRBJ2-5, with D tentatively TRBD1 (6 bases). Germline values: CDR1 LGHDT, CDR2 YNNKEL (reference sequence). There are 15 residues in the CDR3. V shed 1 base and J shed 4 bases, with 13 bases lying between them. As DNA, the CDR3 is TGTGCCAGCAGCCAAGGCCAGGGGATCGGAGAGACCCAGTACTTC. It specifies CASSQGQGIGETQYF.

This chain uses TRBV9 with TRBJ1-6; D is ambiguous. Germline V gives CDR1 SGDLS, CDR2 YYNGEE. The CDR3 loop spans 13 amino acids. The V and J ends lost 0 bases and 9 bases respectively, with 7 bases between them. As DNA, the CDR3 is TGTGCCAGCAGCGTAGGTCCCCCTTCACCCCTCCACTTT. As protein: CASSVGPPSPLHF.

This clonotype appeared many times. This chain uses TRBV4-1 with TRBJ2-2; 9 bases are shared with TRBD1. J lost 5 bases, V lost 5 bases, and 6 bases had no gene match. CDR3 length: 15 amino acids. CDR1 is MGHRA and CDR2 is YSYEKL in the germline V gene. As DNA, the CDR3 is TGCGCCAGCAGCTTCCGGGACAGGGAAACCGGGGAGCTGTTTTTT. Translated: CASSFRDRETGELFF.

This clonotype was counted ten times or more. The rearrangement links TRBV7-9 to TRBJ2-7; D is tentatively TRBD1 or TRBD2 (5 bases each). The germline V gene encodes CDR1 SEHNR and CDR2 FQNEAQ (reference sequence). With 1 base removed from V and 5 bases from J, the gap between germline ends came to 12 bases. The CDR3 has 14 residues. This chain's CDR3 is CASSLEGRQHEQYF. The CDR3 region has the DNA TGTGCCAGCAGCTTAGAGGGGAGACAGCACGAGCAGTACTTC.

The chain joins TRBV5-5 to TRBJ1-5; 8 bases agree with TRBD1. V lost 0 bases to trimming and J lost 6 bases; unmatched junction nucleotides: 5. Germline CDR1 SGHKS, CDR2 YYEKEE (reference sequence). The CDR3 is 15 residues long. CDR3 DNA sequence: TGTGCCAGCAGCTTGGATACAGGGGGTGGTCAGCCCCAGCATTTT. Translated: CASSLDTGGGQPQHF. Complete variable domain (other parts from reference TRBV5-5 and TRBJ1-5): DAGVTQSPTHLIKTRGQQVTLRCSPISGHKSVSWYQQVLGQGPQFIFQYYEKEERGRGNFPDRFSARQFPNYSSELNVNALLLGDSALYLCASSLDTGGGQPQHFGDGTRLSIL.

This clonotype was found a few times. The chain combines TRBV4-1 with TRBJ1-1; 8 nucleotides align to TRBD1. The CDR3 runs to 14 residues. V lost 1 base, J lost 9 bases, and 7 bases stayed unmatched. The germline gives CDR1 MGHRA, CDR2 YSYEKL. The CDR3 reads CASSQAHGQGKAFF. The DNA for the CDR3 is TGCGCCAGCAGCCAAGCCCACGGACAGGGAAAAGCTTTCTTT.

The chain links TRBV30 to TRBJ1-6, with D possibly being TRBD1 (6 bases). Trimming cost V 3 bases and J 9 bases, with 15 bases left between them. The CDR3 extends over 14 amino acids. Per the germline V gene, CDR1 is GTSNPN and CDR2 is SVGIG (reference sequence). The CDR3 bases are TGTGCCTGGAGCCTGGGGCAGGGGCGTTCACCCCTCCACTTT. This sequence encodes CAWSLGQGRSPLHF.

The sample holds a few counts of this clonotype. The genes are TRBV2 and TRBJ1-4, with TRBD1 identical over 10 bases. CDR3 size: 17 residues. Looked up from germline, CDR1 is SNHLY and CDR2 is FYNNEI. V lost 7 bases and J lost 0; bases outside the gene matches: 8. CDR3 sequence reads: CASTPRTGGATNEKLFF. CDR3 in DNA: TGTGCCAGCACTCCTCGGACAGGGGGGGCAACTAATGAAAAACTGTTTTTT. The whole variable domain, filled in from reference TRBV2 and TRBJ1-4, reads EPEVTQTPSHQVTQMGQEVILRCVPISNHLYFYWYRQILGQKVEFLVSFYNNEISEKSEIFDDQFSVERPDGSNFTLKIRSTKLEDSAMYFCASTPRTGGATNEKLFFGSGTQLSVL.